This T cell receptor (beta chain) was captured by sequencing in a study of blood T cell repertoires in COVID-19. At the level of the study: Samples of COVID-19 (acute and convalescent) were obtained from the United States, Italy and Spain. The analysed material was cDNA or gDNA that came from T cells, B-cell-depleted T cells, or PBMCs.

In the study's own analysis: Amplified reference gene primers provided the basis for estimating nucleated cell counts. Clones were read by immunoSEQ multiplex PCR, and TCRdb kept only the in-frame ones, dropping some. Clone size and the V and J calls come from that table; the DNA yielded D and trimming. The sample comprises some 290,000 clones, 81% of which are singletons, and roughly 2.9% rests with the top ten. Germline V gene data show CDR1 as MNHEY and CDR2 as SMNVEV (reference sequence). This CDR3 region has 15 residues. Germline trimming cut 6 bases from V and 0 bases from J; bases unmatched to any gene: 4.

The material sequenced was peripheral blood. The sequence was obtained from a woman in her sixties or seventies with active or convalescent COVID-19. The genes are TRBV27 and TRBJ1-5; 8 bases agree with TRBD1. In DNA, the CDR3 is TGTGCCAGCAGACCGGGACAGGATAGCAATCAGCCCCAGCATTTT. Amino acids: CASRPGQDSNQPQHF.